The clone carrying this T cell receptor (beta chain) was observed once. Its antigen is as yet unknown. The sample belongs to a study of cytomegalovirus exposure and HLA in healthy donors. Study summary: It was reported in a later analysis that the 95 to 150 validation repertoires used the same platform as the roughly 700 first-cohort repertoires.

The CDR3 runs to 14 residues. The V gene's germline CDR1 is SQVTM and CDR2 ANQGSEA. The junction had 7 bases not matched to a gene; V was cut back by 5 bases and J by 4 bases. Here immunoSEQ multiplex PCR was the method, and the copy in TCRdb shows in-frame clones only, minus some. Among tens of thousands of clones listed, roughly 93% were seen once. Study-level findings and limits: A few CMV-associated chains were confirmed in vitro to be specific for CMV antigens. Among TCR sequences, most were rare, though some public TCRs appeared in many donors.

The sequencing sample was made of PBMCs. This TCR was recovered from a woman aged 25 to 39 in good health and CMV-seronegative. The rearrangement links TRBV29-1 to TRBJ2-3, with 9 bases matching TRBD2. CDR3 protein: CSVISGSASDTQYF. In DNA, the CDR3 is TGCAGCGTTATTAGCGGGAGTGCTTCAGATACGCAGTATTTT.